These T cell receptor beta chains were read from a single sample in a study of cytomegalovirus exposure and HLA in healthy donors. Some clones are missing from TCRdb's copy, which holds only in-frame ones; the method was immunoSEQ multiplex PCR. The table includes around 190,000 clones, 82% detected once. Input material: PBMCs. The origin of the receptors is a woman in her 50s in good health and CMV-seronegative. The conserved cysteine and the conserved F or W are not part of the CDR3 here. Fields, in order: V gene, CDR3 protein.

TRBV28	ASRINSGVNQPQH
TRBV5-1	ASSGRPTGSGNIQY
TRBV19	ASRNPRQGWYQPQH
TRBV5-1	ASSLWTGDSYEQY
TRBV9	ASRAGGDTGELF
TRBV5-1	ASSFSGVASTEAF
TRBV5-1	ASSQLITDTQY
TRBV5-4	ASSTQGGGFYNEQF
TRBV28	ASSFGTGRRSYT
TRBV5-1	ASSPDRGGSYNEQF
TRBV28	ASRLQGSGSGNTIY
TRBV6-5	ASSYSARDGYT
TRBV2	ASHEGDRDRKQF
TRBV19	ASRTPGPTNEKLF
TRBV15	ATSRTGTSWGEQF
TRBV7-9	ASSPAGTGGLP
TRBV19	ASRQRGGMDFNYEQY
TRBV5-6	ASSLDGTGGQPQH
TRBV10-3	AISEKESGGH
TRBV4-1	ASTAKYNMNTEAF
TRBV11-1	ASSLGLGTGGYEQY
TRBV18	ASSPPWTGDETQY
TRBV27	ASSLRPVGRESGQTQY
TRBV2	ASSERQGFYGYT
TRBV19	ASRVRTGGNQPQH
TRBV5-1	ACDQTGWGYEQF
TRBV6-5	ASSSLAKPDNV
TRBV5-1	ASSVDLAGEQF
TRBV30	AWRHAGANVLT
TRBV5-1	ASSAGTSGNIQY
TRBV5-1	ASSSTGTANQPQH
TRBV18	ASSEQQGMNTEAF
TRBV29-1	SVVEGFHPYEQY
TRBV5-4	ASSLLAGGEVLEAF
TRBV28	ASSSPGQTETQY
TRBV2	ASSEASSGGIYEQY
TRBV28	ASSSGTGGGGELF
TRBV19	ASSTGLVTEAF
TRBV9	ASSVALGLSTGELF
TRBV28	ASTQREYNEQF
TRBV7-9	ASSLVTSAYEQY
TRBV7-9	ASSLAIQGNTEAF
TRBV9	ASSAEQGFGEKLF
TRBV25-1	ASSDYPSSYEQY
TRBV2	ASSVTQSTDTQY
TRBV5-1	ASSSRGGESYNEQF